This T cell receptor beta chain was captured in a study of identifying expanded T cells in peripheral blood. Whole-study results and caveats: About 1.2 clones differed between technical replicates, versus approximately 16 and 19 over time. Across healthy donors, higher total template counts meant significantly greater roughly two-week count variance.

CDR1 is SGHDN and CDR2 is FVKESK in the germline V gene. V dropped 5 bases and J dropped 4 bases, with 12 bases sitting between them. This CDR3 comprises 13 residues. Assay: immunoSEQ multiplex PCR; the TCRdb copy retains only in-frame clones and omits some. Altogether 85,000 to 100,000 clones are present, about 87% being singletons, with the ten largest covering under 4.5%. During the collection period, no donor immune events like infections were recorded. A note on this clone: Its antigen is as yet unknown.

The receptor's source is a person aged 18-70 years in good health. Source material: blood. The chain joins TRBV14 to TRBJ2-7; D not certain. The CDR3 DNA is TGTGCCAGCAGCGAGATGATTAAGTACGAGCAGTACTTC. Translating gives CASSEMIKYEQYF.